This record covers a single T cell receptor beta chain. Produced via immunoSEQ multiplex PCR; TCRdb's table is partial and in-frame only. The sample lists 150,000 to 200,000 clones; almost 80% were seen once. Participants came from fewer than 25 US areas, aged about 18 to 89 years. Recovery meant two consecutive negative NP/OP PCR tests, professional clearance, or resolved symptoms. The sample originates from a study of blood T cell repertoires in COVID-19. Overall study context: PBMCs, B-cell-depleted T cells, or T cells provided the cDNA or gDNA that made up the material.

V gave up 5 bases and J gave up 3 bases; unmatched junction bases: 6. Germline CDR1 is LGHNA and CDR2 is YSLEER. The CDR3 contains 15 residues. The receptor was isolated from a woman in her 50s who had recovered from COVID-19. V and J are TRBV4-3 and TRBJ2-7; 11 bases agree with TRBD1. The material sequenced was PBMCs or T cells enriched from blood (not recorded which). CDR3 loop: CASSKTGTGGYEQYF. CDR3 sequence (DNA): TGCGCCAGCAGCAAAACCGGGACAGGGGGCTACGAGCAGTACTTC.